This TCR beta chain came from a study of blood T cell repertoires in COVID-19. Using immunoSEQ multiplex PCR, the repertoire was profiled, and TCRdb retains in-frame clones only, with some absent. The sample lists fewer than 250,000 clones, roughly 80% occurring once. This CDR3 spans 14 amino acids. CDR1 SGHTA and CDR2 FQGNSA come from the germline V gene. Trimming took 1 base from V and 0 from J, leaving 5 bases between them. The chain links TRBV7-2 to TRBJ2-3; D ambiguous. The receptor's source is a man aged 55 to 69 with acute or convalescent COVID-19. Sample: peripheral blood. Written as DNA, the CDR3 is TGTGCCAGCAGCTTAGTGACTAGCACAGATACGCAGTATTTT. This codes for CASSLVTSTDTQYF. Full variable domain (remainder filled in from reference TRBV7-2 and TRBJ2-3): GAGVSQSPSNKVTEKGKDVELRCDPISGHTALYWYRQSLGQGLEFLIYFQGNSAPDKSGLPSDRFSAERTGGSVSTLTIQRTQQEDSAVYLCASSLVTSTDTQYFGPGTRLTVL.